Below, 17 T cell receptor beta chains from the same sample are listed, as sequenced in a study of metastatic and nonmetastatic thyroid tumors. TCRdb ran MiXCR on the PCR reads. The table includes 10,000 to 15,000 clones, over 25% detected once. Until they underwent thyroid surgery, no patient had received any treatment. Sequencing input: tumor tissue. The receptors come from a female donor with papillary thyroid cancer or a benign thyroid nodule (not recorded which). Some clones in this sample may be carry-over from other donors' samples.

V usage is TRBV27 and J usage is TRBJ2-1, with TRBD2 matching over 9 bases. The CDR3 has 15 residues. The germline CDR1 and CDR2 sequences are MNHEY and SMNVEV (reference sequence). J was trimmed by 2 bases and V by 5 bases; bases with no gene match: 4. The CDR3 sequence is CASSPLAGPYNEQFF. CDR3 nucleotide sequence: TGTGCCAGCAGTCCTCTAGCGGGGCCCTACAATGAGCAGTTCTTC.

The chain joins TRBV20-1 to TRBJ1-5; maybe TRBD1 (5 bases). V shed 1 base and J shed 0 bases, with 10 bases lying between them. Germline V lookup: CDR1 DFQATT, CDR2 SNEGSKA (reference sequence). CDR3 length: 15 residues. The CDR3 bases are TGCAGTGCTAGAGGTCAACAGGATAGCAATCAGCCCCAGCATTTT. Protein product: CSARGQQDSNQPQHF.

Note on this clone: The limits of the CDR3 on the DNA are not certain, so only TCRdb's listed CDR3 is given. V gene TRBV7-2 combines with J gene TRBJ2-7; TRBD2, the table's D call, was not compared with the DNA. Germline CDR1 is SGHTA and CDR2 is FQGNSA. The CDR3 totals 20 residues, both ends included. The CDR3 region is CASSFYICSGVAGGSYEQYF.

This clone appeared many times. As DNA, the CDR3 is TGTGCCAGCAGTTTCGTTGACAGGGCGGCCAAAAACATTCAGTACTTC. Protein sequence: CASSFVDRAAKNIQYF. This rearrangement joins TRBV28 to TRBJ2-4; TRBD1 matches at 7 bases. The CDR3 has 16 residues. Trimming took 3 bases from V and 1 from J; bases not matched to a gene: 6. Germline V CDR1 and CDR2: MDHEN, SYDVKM.

This chain links TRBV11-2 with TRBJ1-2, with 10 bases aligning to TRBD1. Germline loops: CDR1 SGHAT, CDR2 FQNNGV. J was trimmed by 6 bases and V by 2 bases; bases with no gene match: 3. CDR3 length: 14 amino acids. The CDR3 sequence: CASSLSGTGDGYTF. The CDR3 DNA reads as TGTGCCAGCAGCTTATCCGGGACAGGGGATGGCTACACCTTC.

CDR3 sequence reads: CASSYSRSRSSYEQYF. CDR3 DNA: TGTGCCAGCAGTTACTCGCGGTCTAGAAGCTCCTACGAGCAGTACTTC. V and J are TRBV6-2 or TRBV6-3 and TRBJ2-7; D remains ambiguous. This CDR3 contains 16 residues. The V gene lost 0 bases and the J gene lost 0 bases, with 12 bases spanning the gap. Per germline, CDR1 MNHEY and CDR2 SVGEGT.

V gene TRBV6-1 combines with J gene TRBJ2-6; D is unresolved. The CDR3 is made up of 14 amino acids. V was clipped by 3 bases and J by 0 bases, with 3 bases between them. Germline V lookup: CDR1 MNHNS, CDR2 SASEGT. The CDR3 here is CASSDNSGANVLTF. The CDR3 DNA is TGTGCCAGCAGTGACAACTCTGGGGCCAACGTCCTGACTTTC.

At least ten counts were recorded for this clone. The J gene is TRBJ2-3, the V gene TRBV24-1; D possibly corresponds to TRBD2 (6 bases). Germline CDR1 is KGHDR and CDR2 is SFDVKD. The ends were cut back, 6 bases at V and 2 bases at J, with 11 bases in the middle. CDR3 length equals 14 residues. The CDR3 loop is CATSYGSVTDTQYF. DNA of the CDR3: TGTGCCACCAGTTACGGGAGTGTCACAGATACGCAGTATTTT.

The table lists this clone with a few counts. The genes are TRBV6-2 or TRBV6-3 and TRBJ1-1; D is possibly TRBD1 (6 bases). V was shortened by 9 bases and J by 0 bases, with 23 bases between the two germline ends. The CDR3 extends over 17 amino acids. CDR1 is MNHEY and CDR2 is SVGEGT in the germline V gene. CDR3 amino acids: CASLPTPSRGMNTEAFF. The DNA for the CDR3 is TGTGCCAGTCTACCCACCCCGAGCAGGGGAATGAACACTGAAGCTTTCTTT.

This clone was recorded many times. This chain connects TRBV11-2 to TRBJ1-4, with 9 bases identical to TRBD1. V shed 5 bases and J 7 bases; nucleotides not matched to a gene: 5. CDR1 is SGHAT, CDR2 FQNNGV, per germline. The CDR3 totals 14 residues. This CDR3 is CASSPGQGFEKLFF. The CDR3, as DNA: TGTGCCAGCAGCCCGGGACAGGGCTTTGAAAAACTGTTTTTT.

The gene calls are TRBV20-1 and TRBJ2-3, with D possibly matching TRBD2 (5 bases). The germline CDR1 and CDR2 sequences are DFQATT and SNEGSKA (reference sequence). This CDR3 is built from 15 residues. Trimming took off 2 bases at V and 6 bases at J, with 18 bases between the two ends. The CDR3 DNA reads TGCAGTGCTAGACAATCCCGCGGGTCGGTGGATACGCAGTATTTT. This translates into CSARQSRGSVDTQYF.

This clone was seen many times. This chain joins TRBV6-5 and TRBJ1-5; D is undetermined. CDR3 length: 13 residues. CDR1 is MNHEY, CDR2 SVGAGI, per germline. V was clipped by 2 bases and J by 7 bases, with 9 bases between them. The DNA for the CDR3 is TGTGCCAGCAGTTACGAGGGAGAGCAGCCCCAGCATTTT. Translated, it gives CASSYEGEQPQHF.

In this sample, this clone is medium-sized. The CDR3 nucleotides are TGCAGTGCTAGTTTGGATTACCGAAGGCAAGAGACCCAGTACTTC. This sequence encodes CSASLDYRRQETQYF. The chain has TRBV20-1 and TRBJ2-5; D is ambiguous. The CDR3 totals 15 residues. V was pared by 3 bases and J by 2 bases, with 16 bases between. Per germline, CDR1 DFQATT and CDR2 SNEGSKA (reference sequence).

This clone was seen a handful of times. The chain is built from TRBV27 and TRBJ2-6; D call uncertain. CDR1 and CDR2 from the germline V gene are MNHEY and SMNVEV (reference sequence). This CDR3 contains 16 residues. V lost 4 bases, J lost 1 base, and 11 bases lay in between. The CDR3, as DNA: TGTGCCAGCAGTTGTGACCTCCTTTCTGGGGCCAACGTCCTGACTTTC. This encodes CASSCDLLSGANVLTF.

This clone was seen only once. The V and J genes are TRBV13 and TRBJ1-2; D uncertain. V was clipped by 3 bases and J by 4 bases, with 12 bases between them. Germline V gene data show CDR1 as PRHDT and CDR2 as FYEKMQ (reference sequence). This CDR3 spans 14 amino acids. CDR3 in DNA: TGTGCCAGCAGCTTCTACGAGTCCGGCTATGGCTACACCTTC. Translated, it gives CASSFYESGYGYTF. Filled out from reference TRBV13 and TRBJ1-2, the complete variable domain reads AAGVIQSPRHLIKEKRETATLKCYPIPRHDTVYWYQQGPGQDPQFLISFYEKMQSDKGSIPDRFSAQQFSDYHSELNMSSLELGDSALYFCASSFYESGYGYTFGSGTRLTVV.

CDR3 sequence: CASSYWNKGGELFF. The CDR3 DNA is TGTGCCAGCAGTTACTGGAACAAGGGTGGGGAGCTGTTTTTT. The rearrangement joins TRBV6-2 or TRBV6-3 to TRBJ2-2; D not resolved. Per germline, CDR1 MNHEY and CDR2 SVGEGT. The CDR3 is 14 residues long. Trimming shortened V by 1 base and J by 8 bases, and 11 bases separated the two germline ends.

The J gene is TRBJ1-2, the V gene TRBV20-1; tentative D call: TRBD1 (6 bases). Trimming removed 3 bases from V and 8 bases from J, with 16 bases in between. The germline gives CDR1 DFQATT, CDR2 SNEGSKA (reference sequence). The CDR3 length is 13 residues. CDR3 nucleotide sequence: TGCAGTGCTAGTATAGGGGGGAAGGACGGCTACACCTTC. This translates into CSASIGGKDGYTF.